The clone carrying this TCR beta chain occurred many times. This sample is drawn from a study of T cells in Graves' hyperthyroidism and ophthalmopathy. It was RNA transcripts that yielded the amplified TCR beta CDR3 regions. With the HTBI primer set, the TCR CDR3 went through a first round of RT-PCR. TCRdb processed the multiplex PCR reads anew with MiXCR; each CDR3 protein has one entry. The table lists some 550,000 distinct CDR3 sequences, roughly 15% of them singletons. Looked up from germline, CDR1 is KGHSH and CDR2 is LQKENI. V lost 1 base and J lost 2; bases outside the gene matches: 4. There are 15 residues in the CDR3. Together with thyroid ultrasound, orbital computed tomography, serum thyroxine and TRAb, clinical symptoms were used for diagnoses. The authors obtained PBMCs from 10 ml of fresh peripheral blood.

The J gene is TRBJ2-7, the V gene TRBV18; 8 positions agree with TRBD1. This TCR came from a woman aged 40-49 years with Graves' ophthalmopathy. Sequenced input: blood. CDR3 DNA sequence: TGTGCCAGCTCACCACTTGGGACAGGAACCTACGAGCAGTACTTC. Protein: CASSPLGTGTYEQYF.